This T cell receptor beta chain originates from a study of T cells in tuberculosis. General study results and limits: GMM-specific TCRs were nearer to active tuberculosis alpha repertoires, suggesting expansion.

The method was immunoSEQ multiplex PCR; TCRdb's version includes in-frame clones alone and lacks a portion of them. In the table there are tens of thousands of clones, nearly 95% of which are singletons. Comment on this clone: Its target is unknown.

Trimming took 6 bases from V and 2 from J; bases not matched to a gene: 6. CDR3 size: 15 residues. Germline lookup yields CDR1 SGHAT and CDR2 FQNNGV. At study entry, adolescents had tuberculin skin tests and IGRA screening. The sequence came from a donor aged 10-29 years with latent tuberculosis or without tuberculosis infection. The chain uses TRBV11-2 and TRBJ2-3; 9 nucleotides agree with TRBD2. Material: PBMCs. CDR3 coding DNA: TGTGCCAGCAGACCGACTAGCGGACTCACAGATACGCAGTATTTT. Translation: CASRPTSGLTDTQYF.